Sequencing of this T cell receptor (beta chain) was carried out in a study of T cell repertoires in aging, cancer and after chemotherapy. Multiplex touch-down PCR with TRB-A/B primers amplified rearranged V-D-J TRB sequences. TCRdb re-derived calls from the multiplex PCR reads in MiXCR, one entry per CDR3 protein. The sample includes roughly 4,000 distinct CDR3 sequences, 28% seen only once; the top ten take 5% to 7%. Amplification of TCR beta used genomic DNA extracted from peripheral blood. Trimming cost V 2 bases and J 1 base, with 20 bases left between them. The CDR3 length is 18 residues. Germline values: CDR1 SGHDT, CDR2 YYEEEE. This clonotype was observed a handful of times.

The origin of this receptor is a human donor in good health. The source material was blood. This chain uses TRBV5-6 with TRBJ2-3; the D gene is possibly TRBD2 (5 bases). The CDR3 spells CASSFYVSGPRGTDTQYF. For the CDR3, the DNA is TGTGCCAGCAGCTTCTACGTGAGCGGACCCCGCGGCACAGATACGCAGTATTTT. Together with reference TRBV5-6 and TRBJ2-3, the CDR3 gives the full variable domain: DAGVTQSPTHLIKTRGQQVTLRCSPKSGHDTVSWYQQALGQGPQFIFQYYEEEERQRGNFPDRFSGHQFPNYSSELNVNALLLGDSALYLCASSFYVSGPRGTDTQYFGPGTRLTVL.